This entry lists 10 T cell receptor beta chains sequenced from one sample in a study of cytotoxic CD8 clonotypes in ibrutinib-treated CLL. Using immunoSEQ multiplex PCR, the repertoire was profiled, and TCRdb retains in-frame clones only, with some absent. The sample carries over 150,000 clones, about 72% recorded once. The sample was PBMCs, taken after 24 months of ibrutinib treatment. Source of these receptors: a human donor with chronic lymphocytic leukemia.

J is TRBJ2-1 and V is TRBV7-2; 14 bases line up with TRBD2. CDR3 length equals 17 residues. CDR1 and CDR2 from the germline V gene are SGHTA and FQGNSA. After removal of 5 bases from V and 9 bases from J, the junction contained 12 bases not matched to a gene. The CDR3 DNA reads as TGTGCCAGCAGCCTACAGATGACTAGCGGGAGGGCCACTGAGCAGTTCTTC. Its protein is CASSLQMTSGRATEQFF.

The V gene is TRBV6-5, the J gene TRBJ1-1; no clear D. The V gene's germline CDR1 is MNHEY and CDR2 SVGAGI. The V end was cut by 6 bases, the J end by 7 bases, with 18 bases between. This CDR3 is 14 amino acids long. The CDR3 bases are TGTGCCAGCAGAAATGACAAGGCCTCTGATGAAGCTTTCTTT. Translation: CASRNDKASDEAFF.

The CDR3 DNA sequence: TGTGCCATCAGTGAGAATGCGGATAGCGGGACTAGCACAGATACGCAGTATTTT. Protein: CAISENADSGTSTDTQYF. The genes are TRBV10-3 and TRBJ2-3; 8 bases agree with TRBD2. There are 18 residues in the CDR3. Germline CDR1 ENHRY, CDR2 SYGVKD. The ends lost 2 bases at V and 0 bases at J; junction bases unmatched: 10.

DNA of the CDR3: TGCAGCGTCCAAGACAGCATGAACACTGAAGCTTTCTTT. This translates into CSVQDSMNTEAFF. V and J are TRBV29-1 and TRBJ1-1; the D gene is possibly TRBD1 (5 bases). This CDR3 has 13 amino acids. V lost 6 bases and J 0 bases, leaving 11 bases between the germline ends. Germline V gene lookup returns CDR1 SQVTM and CDR2 ANQGSEA.

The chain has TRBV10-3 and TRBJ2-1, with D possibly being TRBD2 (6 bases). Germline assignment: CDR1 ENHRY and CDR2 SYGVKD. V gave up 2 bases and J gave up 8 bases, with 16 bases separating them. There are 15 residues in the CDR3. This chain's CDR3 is CAISEGGANSDEQFF. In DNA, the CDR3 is TGTGCCATCAGTGAGGGAGGGGCTAATAGCGATGAGCAGTTCTTC.

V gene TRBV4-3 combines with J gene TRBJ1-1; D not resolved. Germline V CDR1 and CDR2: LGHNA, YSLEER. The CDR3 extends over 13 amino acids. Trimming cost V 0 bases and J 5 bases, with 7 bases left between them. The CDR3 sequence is CASSQEPETEAFF. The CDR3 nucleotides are TGCGCCAGCAGCCAAGAGCCAGAAACTGAAGCTTTCTTT.

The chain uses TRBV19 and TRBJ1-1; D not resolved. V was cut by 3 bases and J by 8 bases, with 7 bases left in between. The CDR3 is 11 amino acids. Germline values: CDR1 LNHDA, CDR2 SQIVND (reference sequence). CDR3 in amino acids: CASSIAQEAFF. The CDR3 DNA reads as TGTGCCAGTAGTATTGCGCAGGAAGCTTTCTTT.

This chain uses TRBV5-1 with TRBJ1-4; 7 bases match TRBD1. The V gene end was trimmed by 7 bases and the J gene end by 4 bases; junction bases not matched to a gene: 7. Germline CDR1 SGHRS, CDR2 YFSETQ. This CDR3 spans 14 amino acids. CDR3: CASRWDSGNEKLFF. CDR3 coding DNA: TGCGCCAGCCGCTGGGACAGTGGTAATGAAAAACTGTTTTTT.

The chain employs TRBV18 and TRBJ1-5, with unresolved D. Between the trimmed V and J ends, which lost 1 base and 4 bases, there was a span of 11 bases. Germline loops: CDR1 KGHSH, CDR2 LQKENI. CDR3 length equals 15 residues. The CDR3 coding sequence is TGTGCCAGCTCACCACAGGAGCCAGAGAATCAGCCCCAGCATTTT. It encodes CASSPQEPENQPQHF.

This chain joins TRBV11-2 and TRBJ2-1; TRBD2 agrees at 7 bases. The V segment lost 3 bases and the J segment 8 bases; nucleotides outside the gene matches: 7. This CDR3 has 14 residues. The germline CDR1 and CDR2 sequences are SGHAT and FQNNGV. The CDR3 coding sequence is TGTGCCAGCAGCTTCACGGGTAGCGGGTATGAGCAGTTCTTC. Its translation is CASSFTGSGYEQFF. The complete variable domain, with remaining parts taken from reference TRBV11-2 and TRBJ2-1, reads EAGVAQSPRYKIIEKRQSVAFWCNPISGHATLYWYQQILGQGPKLLIQFQNNGVVDDSQLPKDRFSAERLKGVDSTLKIQPAKLEDSAVYLCASSFTGSGYEQFFGPGTRLTVL.